This is a list of T cell receptor beta chains from one sample in a study of T cells in localized non-small cell lung cancer. Generated by immunoSEQ multiplex PCR, the TCRdb table keeps only in-frame clones and is missing some. The table lists around 91,000 clones, roughly 89% of them singletons, with roughly 14% in the top ten. Source: peripheral blood, taken before any cancer treatment. Receptors were obtained from a man between 40 and 70 years old with stage I squamous cell lung carcinoma. Both conserved end residues are part of each CDR3. The D gene is left open where the match is weak. Not every row has a clone size; where given, it reads once, few, many or a size class.

clone size	D gene	V gene	J gene	CDR3 length	CDR3 DNA	CDR3 protein
NA	NA	TRBV7-9	TRBJ1-5	15	TGTGCCAGCAGCCTCACAGGGAATAGCAATCAGCCCCAGCATTTT	CASSLTGNSNQPQHF
NA	NA	TRBV11-2	TRBJ1-3	17	TGTGCCAGCAGCTTACGTGGGGGCTCTAACTCTGGAAACACCATATATTTT	CASSLRGGSNSGNTIYF
NA	NA	TRBV10-3	TRBJ1-2	15	TGTGCCATCAGTGAGGCCCTATCAGCTAACTATGGCTACACCTTC	CAISEALSANYGYTF
NA	NA	TRBV2	TRBJ2-7	15	TGTGCCAGCAGATATCCGCTGGACGGGTCCTACGAGCAGTACTTC	CASRYPLDGSYEQYF
NA	NA	TRBV5-6	TRBJ2-7	14	TGTGCCAGCAGCTCACTCGACAGACCCTACGAGCAGTACTTC	CASSSLDRPYEQYF
NA	TRBD2	TRBV4-3	TRBJ2-1	18	TGCGCCAGCAGCCAAGAGGGTGGGAGGGCCCACGCCTACAATGAGCAGTTCTTC	CASSQEGGRAHAYNEQFF
NA	NA	TRBV9	TRBJ1-6	16	TGTGCCAGCAGCGTAGATTCGGGGGCGCAGGTCGGGCCCCTCCACTTT	CASSVDSGAQVGPLHF
NA	NA	TRBV5-6	TRBJ1-2	13	TGTGCCAGCAGCCTAACAGGGAGGCGAGGCTACACCTTC	CASSLTGRRGYTF
NA	TRBD2	TRBV7-2	TRBJ2-1	13	TGTGCCAGCACCTCGGGGGGGGCGAATGAGCAGTTCTTC	CASTSGGANEQFF
NA	NA	TRBV5-1	TRBJ2-7	14	TGCGCCAGCAGCCCACAAACAGCCCTCTACGAGCAGTACTTC	CASSPQTALYEQYF
once	TRBD1	TRBV5-1	TRBJ2-3	16	TGCGCCAGCAGCAGCCTGACAGGGGCCCCCACAGATACGCAGTATTTT	CASSSLTGAPTDTQYF
NA	TRBD1	TRBV5-1	TRBJ2-7	17	TGCGCCAGCAGCTTAGATTCTCGGACAGGGTGGGTCTACGAGCAGTACTTC	CASSLDSRTGWVYEQYF
NA	NA	TRBV2	TRBJ1-1	13	TGTGCCAGCCTCCGGACCGAGAACACTGAAGCTTTCTTT	CASLRTENTEAFF
NA	NA	TRBV18	TRBJ2-2	14	TGTGCCAGCTCACAGGTCACGAACACCGGGGAGCTGTTTTTT	CASSQVTNTGELFF
NA	NA	TRBV28	TRBJ1-2	14	TGTGCCAGCATTTTAGGACCTGGGGGATATGGCTACACCTTC	CASILGPGGYGYTF
NA	NA	TRBV7-9	TRBJ1-6	15	TGTGCAACCGCCAAAACGTGGCAGGGTAATTCACCCCTCCACTTT	CATAKTWQGNSPLHF
NA	NA	TRBV7-9	TRBJ1-3	15	TGTGCCAGCAGCCTCCTACTAAACATTGAAAACACCATATATTTT	CASSLLLNIENTIYF
NA	TRBD1	TRBV28	TRBJ2-1	12	TGTGCCAGCAGTCAGGACAGGGTTGAGCAGTTCTTC	CASSQDRVEQFF
once	NA	TRBV14	TRBJ2-5	13	TGTGCCAGCAGCCAAGAGGATGTGTTGTCCCAGTACTTC	CASSQEDVLSQYF
NA	NA	TRBV5-6	TRBJ2-2	14	TGTGCCAGCAGCTTGGTGGCTCAGACCGGGGAGCTGTTTTTT	CASSLVAQTGELFF
NA	NA	TRBV9	TRBJ2-6	17	TGTGCCAGCAGCGTAGTTGAAGTCGGGGCTGGGGCCAACGTCCTGACTTTC	CASSVVEVGAGANVLTF
NA	NA	TRBV10-2	TRBJ1-1	14	TGCGCCAGCAGTGATCTCCGTATGAACACTGAAGCTTTCTTT	CASSDLRMNTEAFF
NA	NA	TRBV6-1	TRBJ2-7	13	TGTGCCGGCAGGAAGGGAAAGGCCTACGAGCAGTACTTC	CAGRKGKAYEQYF
NA	NA	TRBV6-1	TRBJ2-5	15	TGTGCCAGCAGTGAAAACAGAGCCATACAAGAGACCCAGTACTTC	CASSENRAIQETQYF
NA	NA	TRBV5-1	TRBJ2-6	16	TGCGCCAGCAGCGACCCCCAGGGTGCGGGGGCCAACGTCCTGACTTTC	CASSDPQGAGANVLTF
once	NA	TRBV5-1	TRBJ1-1	15	TGCGCCAGCAGCTTGGCACAGGGCCGGAACACTGAAGCTTTCTTT	CASSLAQGRNTEAFF
NA	NA	TRBV19	TRBJ1-1	13	TGTGCCAGCAGAAAGACCGGGAACACTGAAGCTTTCTTT	CASRKTGNTEAFF